This T cell receptor beta chain is from a study of blood T cell repertoires in COVID-19. The wider study: The United States, Italy and Spain were the sources of the acute and convalescent COVID-19 samples.

Those enrolled, adults aged 18 to 89 years, came from about two dozen US areas. Two negative PCRs, clearance, or symptom resolution had been documented for recovered Cohort 3 donors. Libraries were prepared by immunoSEQ multiplex PCR; TCRdb keeps only in-frame clonotypes and omits some of them. Here the sample spans hundreds of thousands of clones, about 90% being singletons. V dropped 4 bases and J dropped 4; count of bases not matched to a gene: 9. The germline V gene has CDR1 KGHSH and CDR2 LQKENI. CDR3 size: 15 residues. The V call is TRBV18, the J call TRBJ2-7, with 8 bases lining up with TRBD2. The TCR was taken from a woman in her 30s who had recovered from COVID-19. The sample was PBMCs or T cells enriched from blood (not recorded which). CDR3 sequence reads: CASSLSGIPPYEQYF. CDR3 DNA: TGTGCCAGCTCACTTAGCGGGATACCTCCTTACGAGCAGTACTTC.